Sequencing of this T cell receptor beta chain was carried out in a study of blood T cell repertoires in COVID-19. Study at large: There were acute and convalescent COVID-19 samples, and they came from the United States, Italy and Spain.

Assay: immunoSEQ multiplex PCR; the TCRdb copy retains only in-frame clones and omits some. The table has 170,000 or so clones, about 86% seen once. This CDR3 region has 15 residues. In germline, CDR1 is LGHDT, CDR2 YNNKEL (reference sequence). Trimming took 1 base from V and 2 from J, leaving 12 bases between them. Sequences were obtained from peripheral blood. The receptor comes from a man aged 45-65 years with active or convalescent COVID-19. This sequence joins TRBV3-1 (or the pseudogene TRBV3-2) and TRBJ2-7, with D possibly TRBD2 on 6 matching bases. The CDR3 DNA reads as TGTGCCAGCAGCCAAGTCGCTAGCGAAACCTACGAGCAGTACTTC. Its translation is CASSQVASETYEQYF.